This T cell receptor beta chain is from a study of blood T cell repertoires in COVID-19. Overall study context: There were acute and convalescent COVID-19 samples, and they came from the United States, Italy and Spain. T cells, B-cell-depleted T cells, or PBMCs supplied cDNA or gDNA.

Losses at the gene ends were 7 bases for V and 1 base for J; bases not matched to a gene: 8. This CDR3 has 15 amino acids. CDR1 and CDR2 (germline): SGHAT, FQNNGV. Original processing methods: Reference gene primer amplification gave nucleated cell count estimates. Assay used: immunoSEQ multiplex PCR; TCRdb lists only in-frame clones, some missing. The V and J calls and the clone size are those of that table, but D and trimming were determined from the DNA. Of about 90,000 clones listed, 75% to 95% are singletons. The chain joins TRBV11-2 to TRBJ2-3; 7 bases map to TRBD1. The TCR comes from a man aged 50 or older with acute or convalescent COVID-19. The sample taken for sequencing was peripheral blood. CDR3 nucleotides: TGTGCCAGCACCGCAGGGACAGCCCGCACAGATACGCAGTATTTT. Its protein is CASTAGTARTDTQYF.